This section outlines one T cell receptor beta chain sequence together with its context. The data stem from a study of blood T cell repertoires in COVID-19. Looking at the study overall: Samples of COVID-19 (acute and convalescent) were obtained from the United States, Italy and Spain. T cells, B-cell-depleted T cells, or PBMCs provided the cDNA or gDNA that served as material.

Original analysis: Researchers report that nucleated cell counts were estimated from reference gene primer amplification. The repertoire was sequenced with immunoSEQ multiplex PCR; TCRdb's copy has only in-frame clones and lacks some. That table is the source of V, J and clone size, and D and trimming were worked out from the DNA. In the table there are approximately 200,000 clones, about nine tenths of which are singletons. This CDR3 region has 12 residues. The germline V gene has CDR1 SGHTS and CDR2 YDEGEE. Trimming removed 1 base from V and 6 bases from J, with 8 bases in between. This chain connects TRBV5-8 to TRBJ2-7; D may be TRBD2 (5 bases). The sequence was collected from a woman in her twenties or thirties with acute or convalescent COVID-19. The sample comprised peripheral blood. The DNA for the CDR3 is TGTGCCAGCAGCTTGAGCGGTGGCGAGCAGTACTTC. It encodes CASSLSGGEQYF.